These 32 T cell receptor beta chains originate from one sample sequenced in a study of cytomegalovirus exposure and HLA in healthy donors. Vbeta (60) and Jbeta (13) primers were used in the PCR. Profiled with immunoSEQ multiplex PCR; TCRdb holds only in-frame clones, not every one. The sample includes approximately 190,000 clones, roughly 80% of them seen just once. Specimen: PBMCs. All receptors derive from a boy aged 5-17 years in good health and CMV-seronegative.

Concerning this clone: This sample also contains other DNA sequences that code for the same CDR3. The chain employs TRBV27 and TRBJ2-7, with TRBD2 identical over 11 bases. V was pared by 4 bases and J by 3 bases, with 5 bases of the junction left unmatched. Germline CDR1 MNHEY, CDR2 SMNVEV (reference sequence). The CDR3 has 15 residues. CDR3 in DNA: TGTGCCAGCAGTTCTGGACTAGCGGGTGGCTACGAGCAGTACTTC. Encoded protein: CASSSGLAGGYEQYF.

The chain recombines TRBV5-1 with TRBJ2-1; D call uncertain. The CDR3 loop spans 14 amino acids. Between the trimmed V and J ends, which lost 1 base and 4 bases, there was a span of 9 bases. Germline CDR1 is SGHRS and CDR2 is YFSETQ. CDR3 in DNA: TGCGCCAGCAGCTTGTTAGTCGGTTACAATGAGCAGTTCTTC. Amino acids: CASSLLVGYNEQFF.

The J gene is TRBJ1-1, the V gene TRBV18; no firm D call. The germline V and J ends were trimmed by 2 bases and 5 bases, with 12 bases remaining between them. Germline CDR1 reads KGHSH; CDR2 reads LQKENI. CDR3 length: 14 residues. The CDR3 sequence is CASSPELESTEAFF. For the CDR3, the DNA is TGTGCCAGCTCACCAGAGCTTGAGAGTACTGAAGCTTTCTTT.

This clone was found once. CDR3 in DNA: TGTGCCAGCAGCCGCCGGACAGGGCACGAGCAGTACTTC. Protein sequence: CASSRRTGHEQYF. The rearrangement uses TRBV13 and TRBJ2-7, with 8 bases identical to TRBD1. Germline trimming cut 5 bases from V and 5 bases from J; bases unmatched to any gene: 5. Germline CDR1 PRHDT, CDR2 FYEKMQ (reference sequence). The CDR3 is made up of 13 amino acids.

This chain links TRBV11-2 with TRBJ2-1, with 9 bases fitting TRBD1. Germline lookup yields CDR1 SGHAT and CDR2 FQNNGV. This CDR3 has 15 amino acids. The V and J ends lost 5 bases and 5 bases, in that order; junction bases with no gene match: 7. The CDR3 nucleotides read TGTGCCAGCAGCACCCAAGGACAGGGGAACAATGAGCAGTTCTTC. As protein: CASSTQGQGNNEQFF.

The chain couples TRBV30 to TRBJ2-7, with 7 bases identical to TRBD2. V shed 0 bases and J 6 bases; nucleotides not matched to a gene: 8. Germline values: CDR1 GTSNPN, CDR2 SVGIG (reference sequence). The CDR3 is 14 amino acids. CDR3 nucleotide sequence: TGTGCCTGGAGTGTACGTATGCGGGAGACCGAGCAGTACTTC. This gives the protein CAWSVRMRETEQYF.

This sequence joins TRBV6-1 and TRBJ2-7, with 7 positions matching TRBD2. The CDR3 is 14 amino acids. The V gene's germline CDR1 is MNHNS and CDR2 SASEGT. Unmatched junction bases numbered 7, after V lost 6 bases and J lost 2 bases. The CDR3 nucleotides read TGTGCCAGCAGGGTCAGCGGGACCACCTACGAGCAGTACTTC. Its translation is CASRVSGTTYEQYF.

The J gene is TRBJ1-2, the V gene TRBV28, with D possibly being TRBD1 (5 bases). V shed 7 bases and J shed 5 bases, with 20 bases lying between them. The CDR3 length is 15 residues. Germline V gives CDR1 MDHEN, CDR2 SYDVKM. The CDR3 sequence: CASKQQEGPYYGYTF. The CDR3, as DNA: TGTGCCAGCAAGCAGCAGGAGGGGCCATATTATGGCTACACCTTC.

The gene calls are TRBV5-8 and TRBJ2-6; D call uncertain. V lost 1 base and J 0 bases, leaving 5 bases between the germline ends. Germline V gene data show CDR1 as SGHTS and CDR2 as YDEGEE. This CDR3 comprises 15 residues. The CDR3 DNA reads TGTGCCAGCAGCTTGACGGGCTCTGGGGCCAACGTCCTGACTTTC. It encodes CASSLTGSGANVLTF.

This sequence joins TRBV27 and TRBJ1-5; TRBD1 matches at 9 bases. V trimming: 3 bases; J trimming: 4 bases; junction bases outside the gene matches: 7. Germline values: CDR1 MNHEY, CDR2 SMNVEV (reference sequence). CDR3 length: 16 residues. CDR3 residues: CASSFLGTGINQPQHF. The DNA of the CDR3 is TGTGCCAGCAGTTTCCTCGGGACAGGGATAAATCAGCCCCAGCATTTT.

The table lists this clone with a count of one. The chain is built from TRBV11-2 and TRBJ2-6, with D unresolved. Germline V gene lookup returns CDR1 SGHAT and CDR2 FQNNGV. The CDR3 is 13 residues long. Trimming cost V 7 bases and J 2 bases, with 6 bases left between them. CDR3 sequence: CASTQTGANVLTF. The DNA of the CDR3 is TGTGCCAGCACACAAACTGGGGCCAACGTCCTGACTTTC.

Comments on this clone: As the CDR3 is not closed by the conserved phenylalanine or tryptophan, this likely results from a read error. This sequence joins TRBV29-1 and TRBJ1-2; a possible D gene is TRBD1 (5 bases). This CDR3 comprises 13 residues. V lost 4 bases to trimming and J lost 0 bases, with 9 bases between them. CDR1 SQVTM and CDR2 ANQGSEA come from the germline V gene. CDR3 nucleotide sequence: TGCAGCGTTGGACAGTTAGCTAACTATGGCTACACCCTC. This encodes CSVGQLANYGYTL.

The chain joins TRBV7-9 to TRBJ1-1; 11 bases agree with TRBD1. The germline V gene has CDR1 SEHNR and CDR2 FQNEAQ (reference sequence). J gave up 4 bases and V 4 bases, and 8 bases lay outside the gene matches. The CDR3 spans 16 residues. As DNA, the CDR3 is TGTGCCAGCAGCTCCTACTTCGGGACAGGGGGCACTGAAGCTTTCTTT. The encoded protein is CASSSYFGTGGTEAFF.

This clone was recorded only once. The chain joins TRBV18 to TRBJ2-1, with 9 bases fitting TRBD2. V lost 1 base to trimming and J lost 7 bases; unmatched junction nucleotides: 5. The germline V gene has CDR1 KGHSH and CDR2 LQKENI. This CDR3 has 15 residues. The CDR3 sequence is CASSPRRLAGNEQFF. The CDR3 nucleotides read TGTGCCAGCTCACCACGTCGGCTAGCGGGAAATGAGCAGTTCTTC.

The chain is built from TRBV2 and TRBJ2-5; 8 nucleotides line up with TRBD1. Unmatched junction bases numbered 4, after V lost 5 bases and J lost 5 bases. Per germline, CDR1 SNHLY and CDR2 FYNNEI. The CDR3 totals 13 residues. The CDR3 sequence: CASSRTGWETQYF. The CDR3 DNA reads as TGTGCCAGCAGTCGGACAGGGTGGGAGACCCAGTACTTC.

This clone has a handful of counts. The CDR3 coding sequence is TGTGCCAGCATCTGGAGAGACAGGCGCAATGAAAAACTGTTTTTT. Encoded protein: CASIWRDRRNEKLFF. V is TRBV6-1 and J is TRBJ1-4, with D possibly matching TRBD1 (6 bases). Trimming removed 7 bases from V and 5 bases from J, with 17 bases in between. Looked up from germline, CDR1 is MNHNS and CDR2 is SASEGT. The CDR3 loop spans 15 amino acids.

This sequence joins TRBV9 and TRBJ2-6, with D maybe TRBD1 (6 bases). Per the germline V gene, CDR1 is SGDLS and CDR2 is YYNGEE. This CDR3 has 16 amino acids. Between the trimmed V and J ends, which lost 0 bases and 4 bases, there was a span of 11 bases. Written as DNA, the CDR3 is TGTGCCAGCAGCGTAGGGCGAGGGACAGGGGCCAACGTCCTGACTTTC. Encoded protein: CASSVGRGTGANVLTF. Full variable domain (missing parts from reference TRBV9 and TRBJ2-6): DSGVTQTPKHLITATGQRVTLRCSPRSGDLSVYWYQQSLDQGLQFLIQYYNGEERAKGNILERFSAQQFPDLHSELNLSSLELGDSALYFCASSVGRGTGANVLTFGAGSRLTVL.

This rearrangement joins TRBV27 to TRBJ2-1; TRBD2 aligns across 10 bases. The CDR3 sequence is 17 residues long. The V and J ends lost 1 base and 0 bases, in that order; junction bases with no gene match: 3. CDR1 and CDR2 (germline): MNHEY, SMNVEV (reference sequence). The CDR3 region is CASSLWSSGSSYNEQFF. The CDR3 bases are TGTGCCAGCAGTTTATGGTCTAGCGGGAGCTCCTACAATGAGCAGTTCTTC.

The rearrangement links TRBV19 to TRBJ2-3; 7 bases align to TRBD1. This CDR3 contains 15 residues. CDR1 and CDR2 (germline): LNHDA, SQIVND (reference sequence). After removal of 5 bases from V and 6 bases from J, the junction contained 11 bases not matched to a gene. The DNA of the CDR3 is TGTGCCAGTAGTGTTGGGACAGCCTTACTGGATACGCAGTATTTT. Encoded protein: CASSVGTALLDTQYF.

The V gene is TRBV7-2, the J gene TRBJ2-7, with D tentatively TRBD1 (5 bases). CDR3 length: 12 amino acids. V lost 6 bases to trimming and J lost 3 bases, with 9 bases between them. The germline gives CDR1 SGHTA, CDR2 FQGNSA. The CDR3 is CASSYQGYEQYF. The CDR3 DNA reads as TGTGCCAGCAGTTACCAGGGCTACGAGCAGTACTTC.

The V call is TRBV9, the J call TRBJ2-3; D might be TRBD1 (7 bases). Looked up from germline, CDR1 is SGDLS and CDR2 is YYNGEE. The germline V and J ends were trimmed by 0 bases and 1 base, with 12 bases remaining between them. CDR3 length: 16 amino acids. CDR3 DNA: TGTGCCAGCAGCGTAGGCGCCAGGGGGGGCACAGATACGCAGTATTTT. Amino acids: CASSVGARGGTDTQYF.

The chain joins TRBV6-1 to TRBJ1-5; perhaps TRBD1 as D (6 bases). Trimming stripped 3 bases from V and 6 bases from J, with 15 bases between. Germline assignment: CDR1 MNHNS and CDR2 SASEGT. The CDR3 is 15 residues long. CDR3 loop: CASSDHTGPSQPQHF. The CDR3 DNA follows: TGTGCCAGCAGTGATCACACAGGGCCCAGTCAGCCCCAGCATTTT.

V gene TRBV7-9 combines with J gene TRBJ2-3; TRBD2 aligns across 8 bases. V was pared by 5 bases and J by 4 bases, with 5 bases of the junction left unmatched. In germline, CDR1 is SEHNR, CDR2 FQNEAQ (reference sequence). This CDR3 comprises 14 residues. The CDR3 DNA reads as TGTGCCAGCAGCCACGAGACTAGCGCAGATACGCAGTATTTT. This codes for CASSHETSADTQYF.

The chain couples TRBV27 to TRBJ1-1; a weak D match, TRBD1 (5 bases). This CDR3 comprises 13 residues. Germline V gene sequence: CDR1 MNHEY, CDR2 SMNVEV (reference sequence). The V end was cut by 3 bases, the J end by 11 bases, with 16 bases between. CDR3 sequence (DNA): TGTGCCAGCAGTTTGTATATGGGGGGTAAGGCTTTCTTT. It translates to CASSLYMGGKAFF.

This clone has only one observation. The rearrangement joins TRBV4-1 to TRBJ1-5; D call uncertain. In germline, CDR1 is MGHRA, CDR2 YSYEKL. CDR3 size: 15 residues. V shed 1 base and J shed 1 base, with 8 bases lying between them. The CDR3 protein is CASSQARGSNQPQHF. The CDR3 bases are TGCGCCAGCAGCCAAGCTCGAGGGAGCAATCAGCCCCAGCATTTT.

This clone was found a few times. The chain is built from TRBV28 and TRBJ2-7; 7 bases match TRBD1. This CDR3 contains 16 residues. Trimming cost V 2 bases and J 6 bases; bases outside gene matches: 13. CDR1 MDHEN and CDR2 SYDVKM come from the germline V gene. The CDR3, as DNA: TGTGCCAGCAGTTTACGGCGGACAGGAGGTCTTTTCGAGCAGTACTTC. This translates into CASSLRRTGGLFEQYF.

V and J are TRBV20-1 and TRBJ2-2; D unresolved. This CDR3 is 11 amino acids long. The V and J ends lost 5 bases and 6 bases respectively, with 7 bases between them. The germline V gene has CDR1 DFQATT and CDR2 SNEGSKA (reference sequence). The CDR3 DNA reads as TGCAGTGCTCCGACTTCCGGGGAGCTGTTTTTT. Residues: CSAPTSGELFF.

The V and J genes are TRBV20-1 and TRBJ2-7; tentative D call: TRBD1 (6 bases). The ends were cut back, 3 bases at V and 8 bases at J, with 8 bases in the middle. The length of the CDR3 is 10 residues. Looked up from germline, CDR1 is DFQATT and CDR2 is SNEGSKA (reference sequence). CDR3 protein: CSARDRQQYF. The CDR3 DNA follows: TGCAGTGCTAGGGACAGACAGCAGTACTTC.

The V and J genes are TRBV27 and TRBJ2-7; D not resolved. Per the germline V gene, CDR1 is MNHEY and CDR2 is SMNVEV (reference sequence). The CDR3 covers 13 residues. V was clipped by 3 bases and J by 4 bases, with 10 bases between them. CDR3 nucleotide sequence: TGTGCCAGCAGTTTTAGTCTCCTTTACGAGCAGTACTTC. It encodes CASSFSLLYEQYF.

V usage is TRBV27 and J usage is TRBJ1-5; the D is unclear. CDR1 and CDR2 (germline): MNHEY, SMNVEV (reference sequence). The CDR3 extends over 15 amino acids. V was clipped by 0 bases and J by 4 bases, with 10 bases between them. CDR3 residues: CASSLSFTANQPQHF. The CDR3 DNA reads TGTGCCAGCAGTTTATCGTTCACAGCAAATCAGCCCCAGCATTTT.

The chain links TRBV5-5 to TRBJ2-7; possible D gene TRBD1, 6 bases. Trimming left V 2 bases short and J 0 bases short, with 12 bases between. This CDR3 contains 15 residues. The germline V gene encodes CDR1 SGHKS and CDR2 YYEKEE (reference sequence). CDR3 amino acids: CASSFEGHLSYEQYF. The DNA for the CDR3 is TGTGCCAGCAGCTTTGAGGGACACCTCTCCTACGAGCAGTACTTC. The complete variable domain, with remaining parts taken from reference TRBV5-5 and TRBJ2-7, reads DAGVTQSPTHLIKTRGQQVTLRCSPISGHKSVSWYQQVLGQGPQFIFQYYEKEERGRGNFPDRFSARQFPNYSSELNVNALLLGDSALYLCASSFEGHLSYEQYFGPGTRLTVT.

The chain joins TRBV7-8 to TRBJ2-3; 8 bases map to TRBD2. The CDR3 is 17 amino acids. CDR1 and CDR2 from the germline V gene are SGHVS and FQNEAQ. The junction had 13 bases not matched to a gene; V was cut back by 6 bases and J by 2 bases. In DNA form, the CDR3 reads TGTGCCAGCAGGAACCGACCAGCGGGGGCCCCCACAGATACGCAGTATTTT. Amino acids: CASRNRPAGAPTDTQYF.